This entry lists 9 T cell receptor beta chains sequenced from one sample in a study of cytomegalovirus exposure and HLA in healthy donors. A multiplex PCR was run with 60 Vbeta primers and 13 Jbeta primers. Sequenced by immunoSEQ multiplex PCR; TCRdb stores in-frame clones only, minus some. The sample lists 50,000 to 55,000 clones, around 67% occurring once. The specimen sequenced was PBMCs. These receptors were taken from a woman aged 45-59 years in good health and CMV-seropositive.

The chain has TRBV29-1 and TRBJ2-7; maybe TRBD1 (6 bases). Germline CDR1 SQVTM, CDR2 ANQGSEA. The length of the CDR3 is 11 residues. V was cut by 4 bases and J by 6 bases, with 10 bases left in between. The CDR3 DNA is TGCAGCGTTGTCTGGGGGCGCGAGCAGTACTTC. Its translation: CSVVWGREQYF.

This clone was seen only a few times. The chain recombines TRBV15 with TRBJ2-1; a possible D gene is TRBD1 (6 bases). This CDR3 region has 15 residues. Per germline, CDR1 LNHNV and CDR2 YYDKDF (reference sequence). Between the trimmed V and J ends, which lost 0 bases and 4 bases, there was a span of 10 bases. CDR3 bases: TGTGCCACCAGCAGAGAACAGGGAGAATACAATGAGCAGTTCTTC. It codes for CATSREQGEYNEQFF.

The V call is TRBV14, the J call TRBJ1-4; D is perhaps TRBD1 (5 bases). The CDR3 has 13 residues. CDR1 is SGHDN and CDR2 is FVKESK in the germline V gene. V shed 4 bases and J shed 5 bases, with 8 bases lying between them. CDR3 sequence (DNA): TGTGCCAGCAGCCGGGACTTGAATGAAAAACTGTTTTTT. Amino acids: CASSRDLNEKLFF.

This CDR3 is CASTPGQGNYYGYTF. CDR3 nucleotides: TGTGCCAGCACCCCGGGACAGGGCAACTACTATGGCTACACCTTC. The chain recombines TRBV2 with TRBJ1-2, with 9 bases fitting TRBD1. CDR1 is SNHLY, CDR2 FYNNEI, per germline. V shed 7 bases, J shed 3 bases, and the junction held 9 bases outside the gene matches. The CDR3 extends over 15 amino acids.

The V and J genes are TRBV4-1 and TRBJ2-2; 9 bases map to TRBD1. Losses at the gene ends were 0 bases for V and 4 bases for J; bases not matched to a gene: 12. The CDR3 extends over 19 amino acids. Germline V gene data show CDR1 as MGHRA and CDR2 as YSYEKL. CDR3 sequence reads: CASSQDLRGTGWTTGELFF. The CDR3 region has the DNA TGCGCCAGCAGCCAAGATCTCAGGGGGACAGGGTGGACCACCGGGGAGCTGTTTTTT.

The rearrangement joins TRBV7-3 to TRBJ2-1, with D possibly matching TRBD2 (6 bases). The length of the CDR3 is 16 residues. Germline assignment: CDR1 SGHTA and CDR2 FQGTGA. V was shortened by 5 bases and J by 5 bases, with 19 bases between the two germline ends. The chain's CDR3 is CASSQLANAANNEQFF. The CDR3 DNA follows: TGTGCCAGCAGCCAGCTAGCGAATGCAGCAAACAATGAGCAGTTCTTC.

CDR3 protein: CASSLESINNEQFF. CDR3 nucleotides: TGCGCCAGCAGCTTAGAGAGTATAAACAATGAGCAGTTCTTC. The chain combines TRBV5-1 with TRBJ2-1; D gene uncertain. The CDR3 has 14 residues. The V end was cut by 2 bases, the J end by 5 bases, with 11 bases between. The germline V gene has CDR1 SGHRS and CDR2 YFSETQ.

The chain employs TRBV19 and TRBJ1-5; TRBD1 agrees at 10 bases. CDR1 and CDR2 (germline): LNHDA, SQIVND (reference sequence). V trimming: 5 bases; J trimming: 2 bases; junction bases outside the gene matches: 6. The length of the CDR3 is 16 residues. The CDR3 sequence is CASSLRTGGGNQPQHF. CDR3 bases: TGTGCCAGTAGTCTCCGGACAGGGGGTGGCAATCAGCCCCAGCATTTT.

The V and J genes are TRBV4-3 and TRBJ2-7; 8 nucleotides agree with TRBD1. The CDR3 totals 14 residues. Trimming at V came to 3 bases and at J to 3 bases, leaving 4 bases not matched to a gene. Germline V gene sequence: CDR1 LGHNA, CDR2 YSLEER. The chain's CDR3 is CASSHDRGNYEQYF. The CDR3 nucleotides read TGCGCCAGCAGCCACGACAGGGGAAACTACGAGCAGTACTTC.